The 32 T cell receptor beta chains listed next were all sequenced from one sample in a study of blood T cells in healthy people across ages. Alongside a J-beta primer mix, a sample-barcoded 5' primer served in a second PCR lasting about 7 to 12 cycles. TCRdb reprocessed the 5' RACE reads via MiXCR and lists one record per CDR3 protein. This sample has over 1,200,000 distinct CDR3 sequences, with 45% to 70% found just once. Sequencing was carried out using blood. Receptors originate from a young man in good health.

This clonotype was recorded only once. This chain uses TRBV6-5 with TRBJ2-7, with D unresolved. The better agreement between TRBJ2-5 and the DNA end casts doubt on the J call. The CDR3 loop spans 13 amino acids. Germline V gene lookup returns CDR1 MNHEY and CDR2 SVGAGI. The CDR3 loop is CASSSDMRETQYF. The CDR3 DNA is TGTGCCAGCAGTTCTGATATGAGGGAGACCCAGTACTTC.

The chain couples TRBV6-1 to TRBJ2-1; no clear D gene. The J call is uncertain, as TRBJ2-7 better fits the DNA end. The CDR3 contains 13 residues. Germline CDR1 is MNHNS and CDR2 is SASEGT. Here the CDR3 reads CASNARMVQEQYF. In DNA, the CDR3 is TGTGCCAGCAACGCCAGGATGGTTCAAGAGCAGTACTTC.

The V call is TRBV29-1, the J call TRBJ2-3; D possibly corresponds to TRBD1 (6 bases). V was shortened by 4 bases and J by 2 bases, with 16 bases between the two germline ends. Germline loops: CDR1 SQVTM, CDR2 ANQGSEA. There are 15 residues in the CDR3. Here the CDR3 reads CSVVKGQGHTDTQYF. CDR3 nucleotide sequence: TGCAGCGTTGTCAAGGGGCAGGGGCACACAGATACGCAGTATTTT.

The genes are TRBV12-3 or TRBV12-4 and TRBJ2-3; D gene ambiguous. With 4 bases removed from V and 8 bases from J, the gap between germline ends came to 16 bases. This CDR3 comprises 14 residues. CDR3 residues: CASSSDHRGTTQYF. CDR3 sequence (DNA): TGTGCCAGCAGTTCGGACCATCGAGGAACTACGCAGTATTTT.

This clonotype showed up just a few times. The chain is built from TRBV4-2 and TRBJ1-4; unclear D gene. CDR1 is LGHNA, CDR2 YNFKEQ, per germline. V dropped 0 bases and J dropped 8 bases, with 16 bases sitting between them. The CDR3 is made up of 16 amino acids. CDR3 in DNA: TGTGCCAGCAGCCAAGATCCCCGGGGTGGATGGGAAAAACTGTTTTTT. Translation gives CASSQDPRGGWEKLFF.

The chain joins TRBV20-1 to TRBJ2-3, with D possibly being TRBD2 (5 bases). In germline, CDR1 is DFQATT, CDR2 SNEGSKA (reference sequence). Trimming removed 5 bases at V and 1 base at J, with 10 bases between. The CDR3 has 13 amino acids. Here the CDR3 reads CSAPDSRTDTQYF. The CDR3 DNA follows: TGCAGTGCTCCGGACTCCCGCACAGATACGCAGTATTTT.

J is TRBJ2-7 and V is TRBV6-5; D perhaps matches TRBD1 (6 bases). Germline assignment: CDR1 MNHEY and CDR2 SVGAGI. The CDR3 extends over 15 amino acids. V was shortened by 2 bases and J by 3 bases, with 14 bases between the two germline ends. CDR3 sequence: CASSYEGVPIYEQYF. In DNA form, the CDR3 reads TGTGCCAGCAGTTACGAGGGGGTTCCCATCTACGAGCAGTACTTC.

This clonotype appeared a few times. V and J are TRBV6-1 and TRBJ2-3; D is possibly TRBD2 (5 bases). V was shortened by 4 bases and J by 0 bases, with 11 bases between the two germline ends. The CDR3 spans 15 residues. Germline V gene sequence: CDR1 MNHNS, CDR2 SASEGT. The CDR3 reads CASSVEAASTDTQYF. CDR3 bases: TGTGCCAGCAGTGTGGAGGCCGCTAGCACAGATACGCAGTATTTT.

On this clonotype: One junction end does not reproduce the germline sequence, and a read error may be involved. The rearrangement uses TRBV7-9 and TRBJ2-7; a possible D gene is TRBD2 (6 bases). The J call may be faulty, since TRBJ2-4 better matches the DNA end. Germline V gives CDR1 SEHNR, CDR2 FQNEAQ (reference sequence). The CDR3 consists of 13 residues. CDR3 DNA: TGTACCAGCAGTACGGCCCCGGAGGGCATTCAGTACTTC. Encoded protein: CTSSTAPEGIQYF.

The rearrangement uses TRBV6-6 and TRBJ2-1, with D hard to call. The CDR3 is 11 amino acids. With 4 bases removed from V and 8 bases from J, the gap between germline ends came to 6 bases. Germline CDR1 reads MNHNY; CDR2 reads SVGAGI (reference sequence). CDR3 in DNA: TGTGCCAGCAGTTCAATCCATGAGCAGTTCTTC. Encoded protein: CASSSIHEQFF.

This sequence joins TRBV9 and TRBJ2-4, with D tentatively TRBD2 (6 bases). The V gene lost 2 bases and the J gene lost 0 bases, with 15 bases spanning the gap. CDR3 length: 17 amino acids. Germline CDR1 and CDR2: SGDLS and YYNGEE. The CDR3 sequence: CASSVGGVRGAKNIQYF. The DNA of the CDR3 is TGTGCCAGCAGCGTCGGGGGTGTCCGAGGAGCCAAAAACATTCAGTACTTC.

This clonotype has a handful of counts. The V call is TRBV9, the J call TRBJ2-5; 11 bases match TRBD2. The CDR3 loop spans 17 amino acids. Germline lookup yields CDR1 SGDLS and CDR2 YYNGEE. V lost 0 bases to trimming and J lost 1 base; unmatched junction nucleotides: 5. The CDR3 here is CASSVALAGGLQETQYF. CDR3 DNA: TGTGCCAGCAGCGTAGCCCTAGCGGGGGGCCTCCAAGAGACCCAGTACTTC.

The chain carries TRBV20-1 and TRBJ2-1; 7 bases match TRBD1. The V gene's germline CDR1 is DFQATT and CDR2 SNEGSKA (reference sequence). V shed 3 bases, J shed 5 bases, and the junction held 4 bases outside the gene matches. The CDR3 covers 13 residues. CDR3 amino acids: CSARNQGDNEQFF. The CDR3 bases are TGCAGTGCTAGGAACCAGGGGGACAATGAGCAGTTCTTC.

Details on this clonotype: It may be a read error: a sequence one base away is much more abundant. The chain joins TRBV18 to TRBJ1-1; a weak D match, TRBD1 (5 bases). V gave up 6 bases and J gave up 3 bases, with 17 bases separating them. The CDR3 is made up of 15 amino acids. From germline, CDR1 is KGHSH and CDR2 LQKENI. CDR3 in DNA: TGTGCCAGCTCCCGGGACGGGTCTATGGACACTGAAGCTTTCTTT. Residues: CASSRDGSMDTEAFF. The variable domain in full, with the rest retrieved from reference TRBV18 and TRBJ1-1, is NAGVMQNPRHLVRRRGQEARLRCSPMKGHSHVYWYRQLPEEGLKFMVYLQKENIIDESGMPKERFSAEFPKEGPSILRIQQVVRGDSAAYFCASSRDGSMDTEAFFGQGTRLTVV.

The gene calls are TRBV9 and TRBJ2-7; D may correspond to TRBD1 or TRBD2 (5 bases each). The CDR3 sequence is 16 residues long. Trimming shortened V by 3 bases and J by 3 bases, and 19 bases separated the two germline ends. Germline V gives CDR1 SGDLS, CDR2 YYNGEE. CDR3 sequence reads: CASSGGRDGLLYEQYF. CDR3 DNA: TGTGCCAGCAGCGGAGGCCGGGACGGACTTCTCTACGAGCAGTACTTC.

A few counts support this clonotype. The CDR3 DNA reads as TGCAGTGCTAGGGAAGACAGCGGCTATAATTCACCCCTCCACTTT. Its translation is CSAREDSGYNSPLHF. The chain links TRBV20-1 to TRBJ1-6; D is possibly TRBD1 (5 bases). The CDR3 sequence is 15 residues long. V dropped 3 bases and J dropped 3 bases, with 12 bases sitting between them. Germline loops: CDR1 DFQATT, CDR2 SNEGSKA (reference sequence).

The rearrangement joins TRBV29-1 to TRBJ2-7, with TRBD2 as a possible D gene (5 bases). The germline V and J ends were trimmed by 4 bases and 7 bases, with 20 bases remaining between them. In germline, CDR1 is SQVTM, CDR2 ANQGSEA. The CDR3 sequence is 14 residues long. In DNA, the CDR3 is TGCAGCGTTGCAACCCTGACGGGATACAATGAGCAGTACTTC. Translated, it gives CSVATLTGYNEQYF.

This rearrangement joins TRBV20-1 to TRBJ1-2; a possible D gene is TRBD1 (5 bases). The CDR3 sequence is 17 residues long. Germline V lookup: CDR1 DFQATT, CDR2 SNEGSKA (reference sequence). Trimming removed 0 bases at V and 7 bases at J, with 24 bases between. CDR3 nucleotide sequence: TGCAGTGCTAGAGATTATCCTGTCGGGGATGGGGCGACTGGCTACACCTTC. Its translation is CSARDYPVGDGATGYTF.

This clonotype was found a few times. The gene calls are TRBV28 and TRBJ2-6; D is possibly TRBD1 (5 bases). The CDR3 has 14 amino acids. Germline V gene lookup returns CDR1 MDHEN and CDR2 SYDVKM. Trimming removed 6 bases at V and 2 bases at J, with 8 bases between. The CDR3 spells CASRGLPGANVLTF. CDR3 bases: TGTGCCAGCAGGGGGCTACCTGGGGCCAACGTCCTGACTTTC.

The chain is built from TRBV3-1 and TRBJ1-5; D might be TRBD1 (5 bases). This CDR3 has 15 residues. Between the trimmed V and J ends, which lost 1 base and 12 bases, there was a span of 19 bases. The germline gives CDR1 LGHDT, CDR2 YNNKEL (reference sequence). In DNA form, the CDR3 reads TGTGCCAGCAGCCAAGGGGGGGGGTTCGGGGTAGACCAGCATTTT. Amino acids: CASSQGGGFGVDQHF.

This clonotype showed up just a few times. The rearrangement links TRBV29-1 to TRBJ2-7; TRBD2 agrees at 7 bases. Germline V gene data show CDR1 as SQVTM and CDR2 as ANQGSEA. This CDR3 is 13 amino acids long. With V trimmed by 4 bases and J by 0 bases, 3 bases remained unmatched. In DNA, the CDR3 is TGCAGCGTTGTTGGGGGGGGCTCCTACGAGCAGTACTTC. It specifies CSVVGGGSYEQYF.

This chain links TRBV28 with TRBJ1-2, with D perhaps TRBD1 (5 bases). The length of the CDR3 is 15 residues. Germline V CDR1 and CDR2: MDHEN, SYDVKM. The germline V and J ends were trimmed by 6 bases and 1 base, with 15 bases remaining between them. CDR3 amino acids: CASSSTGTFNYGYTF. CDR3 in DNA: TGTGCCAGCAGCTCAACCGGGACCTTTAACTATGGCTACACCTTC.

The V call is TRBV15, the J call TRBJ1-4, with a tentative D call TRBD1 (5 bases). V lost 2 bases and J 4 bases, leaving 14 bases between the germline ends. CDR1 LNHNV and CDR2 YYDKDF come from the germline V gene (reference sequence). The CDR3 contains 16 residues. CDR3 nucleotides: TGTGCCACCAGCAGACGAATAGGGGCTAGTAATGAAAAACTGTTTTTT. Protein: CATSRRIGASNEKLFF. Supplemented by reference TRBV15 and TRBJ1-4, the full variable domain reads DAMVIQNPRYQVTQFGKPVTLSCSQTLNHNVMYWYQQKSSQAPKLLFHYYDKDFNNEADTPDNFQSRRPNTSFCFLDIRSPGLGDTAMYLCATSRRIGASNEKLFFGSGTQLSVL.

CDR3 amino acids: CASSLVSSQTDEQYF. CDR3 nucleotides: TGTGCCAGCAGCTTAGTTTCTAGCCAGACCGACGAGCAGTACTTC. The chain has TRBV7-2 and TRBJ2-7; a possible D gene is TRBD2 (5 bases). Trimming removed 1 base at V and 5 bases at J, with 15 bases between. The CDR3 has 15 residues. CDR1 and CDR2 (germline): SGHTA, FQGNSA.

This chain connects TRBV20-1 to TRBJ1-3; no definite D call. CDR1 and CDR2 from the germline V gene are DFQATT and SNEGSKA (reference sequence). With 5 bases removed from V and 3 bases from J, the gap between germline ends came to 11 bases. There are 13 residues in the CDR3. The chain's CDR3 is CSALGPYGNTIYF. The DNA for the CDR3 is TGCAGTGCTCTAGGACCCTATGGAAACACCATATATTTT.

The V gene is TRBV7-2, the J gene TRBJ2-7; tentative D call: TRBD2 (6 bases). Germline CDR1 reads SGHTA; CDR2 reads FQGNSA. This CDR3 has 15 amino acids. The V end lost 5 bases, the J end lost 3 bases, and 17 bases lay between the germline ends. Written as DNA, the CDR3 is TGTGCCAGCAGCGCATCCTCGGGACTCCTCTACGAGCAGTACTTC. Protein: CASSASSGLLYEQYF.

This clonotype was seen only a few times. The J gene is TRBJ2-7, the V gene TRBV3-1, with 9 bases that match TRBD1. The CDR3 spans 16 residues. Germline V lookup: CDR1 LGHDT, CDR2 YNNKEL (reference sequence). V trimming: 0 bases; J trimming: 2 bases; junction bases outside the gene matches: 5. CDR3 coding DNA: TGTGCCAGCAGCCAAGATTTTGGGACAGGGCCCTACGAGCAGTACTTC. Its translation: CASSQDFGTGPYEQYF.

The chain couples TRBV20-1 to TRBJ2-1, with a possible D match to TRBD2 (6 bases). The CDR3 is 15 amino acids. Trimming shortened V by 3 bases and J by 4 bases, and 16 bases separated the two germline ends. In germline, CDR1 is DFQATT, CDR2 SNEGSKA (reference sequence). The CDR3 here is CSARRRAGKYNEQFF. Written as DNA, the CDR3 is TGCAGTGCTAGGAGGAGAGCGGGCAAATACAATGAGCAGTTCTTC.

The chain joins TRBV7-6 to TRBJ2-7; D remains unclear. Per the germline V gene, CDR1 is SGHVS and CDR2 is FNYEAQ. This CDR3 comprises 14 residues. Trimming took off 4 bases at V and 3 bases at J, with 13 bases between the two ends. The CDR3 protein is CASSYGPLIYEQYF. CDR3 DNA: TGTGCCAGCAGCTACGGACCGCTAATCTACGAGCAGTACTTC.

This chain joins TRBV15 and TRBJ2-3; 8 bases agree with TRBD2. Germline values: CDR1 LNHNV, CDR2 YYDKDF (reference sequence). The V gene end was trimmed by 8 bases and the J gene end by 3 bases; junction bases not matched to a gene: 10. The CDR3 length is 15 residues. The CDR3 here is CATRDSSGLTDTQYF. In DNA form, the CDR3 reads TGTGCCACCCGAGACTCTAGCGGGCTAACAGATACGCAGTATTTT.

This clonotype has just a few counts. This sequence joins TRBV11-2 and TRBJ2-7; 12 positions match TRBD2. The CDR3 covers 16 residues. From germline, CDR1 is SGHAT and CDR2 FQNNGV. V lost 6 bases, J lost 3 bases, and 9 bases stayed unmatched. The DNA for the CDR3 is TGTGCCAGCAGTTTTCAACCGGGACTAGCGGGCTACGAGCAGTACTTC. It yields the protein CASSFQPGLAGYEQYF.

The chain employs TRBV4-3 and TRBJ1-2; D not certain. CDR1 is LGHNA, CDR2 YSLEER, per germline. The CDR3 is made up of 16 amino acids. V gave up 0 bases and J gave up 4 bases, with 15 bases separating them. The CDR3 is CASSQDRRVVPYGYTF. The CDR3 DNA reads TGCGCCAGCAGCCAAGATCGGCGGGTGGTGCCCTATGGCTACACCTTC.